Below are 7 T cell receptor beta chains sequenced from a single sample in a study of blood T cell repertoires in COVID-19. Here immunoSEQ multiplex PCR was the method, and the copy in TCRdb shows in-frame clones only, minus some. The sample carries about 350,000 clones, less than 90% recorded once. Sequenced material: PBMCs or T cells enriched from blood (not recorded which). Source of these receptors: a young woman who had recovered from COVID-19.

J is TRBJ2-7 and V is TRBV4-1, with D perhaps TRBD1 (6 bases). The CDR3 extends over 14 amino acids. The germline gives CDR1 MGHRA, CDR2 YSYEKL. Trimming took 4 bases from V and 2 from J, leaving 12 bases between them. In nucleotides, the CDR3 is TGCGCCAGCAGCCTACAGGGCCCACCCTACGAGCAGTACTTC. Its protein product is CASSLQGPPYEQYF.

The chain combines TRBV6-4 with TRBJ2-3; 7 bases map to TRBD2. The CDR3 is 13 amino acids. The ends lost 3 bases at V and 4 bases at J; junction bases unmatched: 1. Germline V gene lookup returns CDR1 MRHNA and CDR2 SNTAGT. The CDR3 sequence is CASSEGGSDTQYF. Here the CDR3 DNA reads TGTGCCAGCAGTGAGGGAGGGTCAGATACGCAGTATTTT.

J is TRBJ1-2 and V is TRBV27, with 10 bases lining up with TRBD1. Germline-derived CDR1 and CDR2 are MNHEY and SMNVEV (reference sequence). This CDR3 spans 16 amino acids. The V gene end was trimmed by 5 bases and the J gene end by 7 bases; junction bases not matched to a gene: 13. DNA for the CDR3: TGTGCCAGCAGTCCTGGACAGGGGGATCCCCCCACTGGCTACACCTTC. Encoded protein: CASSPGQGDPPTGYTF.

This clone was seen once. The rearrangement joins TRBV7-6 to TRBJ1-4; D unresolved. Trimming left V 1 base short and J 4 bases short, with 13 bases between. Germline V gene sequence: CDR1 SGHVS, CDR2 FNYEAQ. The CDR3 consists of 16 residues. The CDR3 loop reads CASSLGGGALNEKLFF. CDR3 nucleotide sequence: TGTGCCAGCAGCTTAGGCGGCGGTGCTCTTAATGAAAAACTGTTTTTT.

In nucleotides, the CDR3 is TGTGCCAGCAGCAAAGTCGGGGGGAACACTGAAGCTTTCTTT. It codes for CASSKVGGNTEAFF. The chain carries TRBV21-1 and TRBJ1-1. TRBV21-1 is marked as a pseudogene. This CDR3 contains 14 residues.

This clone appeared once. The chain links TRBV18 to TRBJ1-6; 8 bases line up with TRBD1. J was trimmed by 6 bases and V by 3 bases; bases with no gene match: 4. This CDR3 region has 15 residues. Germline assignment: CDR1 KGHSH and CDR2 LQKENI. For the CDR3, the DNA is TGTGCCAGCTCACCGCGGCAGGGGGCTAATTCACCCCTCCACTTT. Its translation: CASSPRQGANSPLHF.

This clone was seen only a few times. V and J are TRBV24-1 and TRBJ2-2, with 8 bases identical to TRBD1. CDR3 size: 18 residues. J was trimmed by 0 bases and V by 4 bases; bases with no gene match: 9. CDR1 and CDR2 (germline): KGHDR, SFDVKD. The CDR3 bases are TGTGCCACCAGTGACCCGACAGGGGACGCAGCGAACACCGGGGAGCTGTTTTTT. Its translation: CATSDPTGDAANTGELFF.